These 18 T cell receptor beta chains share one sample of origin, sequenced in a study of post-analysis software for immune sequencing data. Findings of the study overall: Patients had higher frequencies than controls of four to six TRBV segments, including TRBV5-6, TRBV5-1 and TRBV20-1.

The library was made from cDNA and included unique molecular identifiers. TCRdb ran MiXCR on the PCR reads and lists one entry per CDR3 protein. The sample lists roughly 650,000 distinct CDR3 sequences; approximately 60% were seen once. No antigens are known for them. The sequenced material came from blood. These receptors came from a girl aged 2-15 years with multiple sclerosis.

This clonotype was seen a single time. V usage is TRBV10-3 and J usage is TRBJ2-5; 9 bases fit TRBD1. The ends lost 6 bases at V and 4 bases at J; junction bases unmatched: 9. This CDR3 has 15 amino acids. CDR1 ENHRY and CDR2 SYGVKD come from the germline V gene. Here the CDR3 DNA reads TGTGCCATCAGATCCGGGACAGGGCAGGGAGAGACCCAGTACTTC. Protein product: CAIRSGTGQGETQYF.

The rearrangement uses TRBV12-3 or TRBV12-4 and TRBJ2-1, with 8 nucleotides matching TRBD2. The CDR3 totals 12 residues. The ends lost 4 bases at V and 10 bases at J; junction bases unmatched: 3. CDR3 region: CASSSGGREQFF. DNA for the CDR3: TGTGCCAGCAGTTCGGGGGGGCGAGAGCAGTTCTTC.

This sequence joins TRBV7-8 and TRBJ1-2; TRBD1 aligns across 8 bases. The CDR3 has 14 amino acids. Looked up from germline, CDR1 is SGHVS and CDR2 is FQNEAQ. The J segment lost 4 bases and the V segment lost 5 bases, leaving 6 bases of the junction unmatched. The CDR3 protein is CASSTDRGSYGYTF. For the CDR3, the DNA is TGTGCCAGCAGCACCGACAGGGGCAGCTATGGCTACACCTTC.

The sample holds many counts of this clonotype. This chain uses TRBV10-1 with TRBJ2-3; D remains unclear. CDR3 size: 14 residues. The ends were cut back, 4 bases at V and 3 bases at J, with 11 bases in the middle. Per the germline V gene, CDR1 is WNHNN and CDR2 is SYGVQD (reference sequence). CDR3: CASSGGRFTDTQYF. The CDR3 nucleotides are TGCGCCAGCAGTGGCGGCCGATTTACAGATACGCAGTATTTT.

The chain employs TRBV29-1 and TRBJ1-1; D might be TRBD1 (6 bases). V shed 7 bases and J shed 5 bases, with 17 bases lying between them. Germline CDR1 and CDR2: SQVTM and ANQGSEA. This CDR3 region has 13 residues. The CDR3 loop reads CSAPGEGRTEAFF. CDR3 nucleotide sequence: TGCAGCGCCCCAGGGGAGGGACGTACTGAAGCTTTCTTT. The variable domain in full, completed from reference TRBV29-1 and TRBJ1-1, reads SAVISQKPSRDICQRGTSLTIQCQVDSQVTMMFWYRQQPGQSLTLIATANQGSEATYESGFVIDKFPISRPNLTFSTLTVSNMSPEDSSIYLCSAPGEGRTEAFFGQGTRLTVV.

This clonotype was counted only a few times. The chain employs TRBV2 and TRBJ2-3; TRBD2 aligns across 7 bases. CDR1 and CDR2 (germline): SNHLY, FYNNEI. The V and J ends lost 8 bases and 4 bases, in that order; junction bases with no gene match: 15. CDR3 length: 16 residues. Here the CDR3 reads CASLRRWGGVPDTQYF. CDR3 sequence (DNA): TGTGCCAGCCTCCGAAGGTGGGGGGGAGTCCCAGATACGCAGTATTTT.

V gene TRBV20-1 combines with J gene TRBJ1-2; D is perhaps TRBD1 (6 bases). Germline assignment: CDR1 DFQATT and CDR2 SNEGSKA (reference sequence). The V and J ends lost 4 bases and 8 bases respectively, with 23 bases between them. This CDR3 has 15 residues. CDR3 DNA sequence: TGCAGTGCTATAGATCCGGGACAAGGGTTGGGCGGCTACACCTTC. It is translated as CSAIDPGQGLGGYTF.

As concerns this clonotype: The junction does not match germline at one end; this may be a read error. J is TRBJ2-2 and V is TRBV6-2 or TRBV6-3; TRBD1 might be the D (6 bases). Germline lookup yields CDR1 MNHEY and CDR2 SVGEGT. The CDR3 totals 13 residues. CDR3 coding DNA: TGTGCCAGCAGTTACAGGGACACCGGGGAGCCGTTTTTT. It encodes CASSYRDTGEPFF.

The V and J genes are TRBV10-2 and TRBJ2-1, with a tentative D call TRBD1 (7 bases). The CDR3 has 13 residues. The ends were cut back, 7 bases at V and 9 bases at J, with 16 bases in the middle. Germline V CDR1 and CDR2: WSHSY, SAAADI. CDR3 sequence (DNA): TGCGCCAGCACTACCCAGCAGGGGGGTGAGCAGTTCTTC. Translating it yields CASTTQQGGEQFF.

This clonotype was found once. The chain couples TRBV10-2 to TRBJ2-1; no clear D. Trimming left V 4 bases short and J 5 bases short, with 9 bases between. This CDR3 has 13 residues. The germline CDR1 and CDR2 sequences are WSHSY and SAAADI. CDR3 nucleotides: TGCGCCAGCAGTGGACTGGGGAACAATGAGCAGTTCTTC. This encodes CASSGLGNNEQFF.

This chain connects TRBV12-3 or TRBV12-4 to TRBJ1-1; 7 bases line up with TRBD1. J lost 3 bases, V lost 6 bases, and 4 bases had no gene match. The CDR3 is made up of 13 amino acids. CDR3 DNA sequence: TGTGCCAGCAGCGCGACAGGGTACACTGAAGCTTTCTTT. The encoded protein is CASSATGYTEAFF.

The table lists this clonotype with a few counts. This chain uses TRBV7-2 with TRBJ2-5; D is undetermined. Looked up from germline, CDR1 is SGHTA and CDR2 is FQGNSA. The CDR3 length is 13 residues. Trimming stripped 3 bases from V and 2 bases from J, with 7 bases between. CDR3 sequence reads: CASSFNPQETQYF. The CDR3 coding sequence is TGTGCCAGCAGCTTTAATCCGCAAGAGACCCAGTACTTC.

The chain has TRBV7-2 and TRBJ1-1, with D perhaps TRBD1 (5 bases). The V end was cut by 2 bases, the J end by 11 bases, with 12 bases between. Per germline, CDR1 SGHTA and CDR2 FQGNSA. The CDR3 consists of 12 residues. The CDR3 reads CASSLTRVDAFF. The CDR3 DNA follows: TGTGCCAGCAGCTTAACCAGGGTGGATGCTTTCTTT.

This clonotype was counted a single time. The chain links TRBV29-1 to TRBJ1-1; D is unclear. The CDR3 runs to 12 residues. CDR1 is SQVTM and CDR2 is ANQGSEA in the germline V gene. The V gene lost 7 bases and the J gene lost 5 bases, with 14 bases spanning the gap. The DNA of the CDR3 is TGCAGCGCCCGGACGGCGGGTACTGAAGCTTTCTTT. As protein: CSARTAGTEAFF.

The genes are TRBV3-1 and TRBJ2-7; maybe TRBD2 (6 bases). CDR1 and CDR2 from the germline V gene are LGHDT and YNNKEL (reference sequence). The CDR3 spans 16 residues. V lost 1 base and J 0 bases, leaving 13 bases between the germline ends. The CDR3 region has the DNA TGTGCCAGCAGCCAAGTTATTAGCGGCAGCTCCTACGAGCAGTACTTC. Protein product: CASSQVISGSSYEQYF.

On this clonotype: A much more abundant neighbour one base away suggests this may be a read error. This chain uses TRBV7-3 with TRBJ2-7; 7 nucleotides line up with TRBD2. The CDR3 loop spans 11 amino acids. Germline V lookup: CDR1 SGHTA, CDR2 FQGTGA. CDR3: CVSSQGRVQYF. The CDR3 DNA reads as TGTGTCAGCAGCCAAGGGAGGGTGCAGTACTTC.

The V and J genes are TRBV6-4 and TRBJ2-1, with TRBD2 as a possible D gene (6 bases). CDR1 and CDR2 (germline): MRHNA, SNTAGT. The V gene lost 5 bases and the J gene lost 2 bases, with 13 bases spanning the gap. The CDR3 consists of 15 residues. CDR3 sequence: CASSPGTLPYNEQFF. The CDR3 DNA follows: TGTGCCAGCAGTCCCGGGACTCTTCCCTACAATGAGCAGTTCTTC.

V and J are TRBV6-1 and TRBJ2-5; tentatively, D is TRBD1 (6 bases). Germline CDR1 reads MNHNS; CDR2 reads SASEGT. This CDR3 is built from 12 residues. V was pared by 10 bases and J by 13 bases, with 22 bases between. The CDR3 reads CAITRGKHERYF. Written as DNA, the CDR3 is TGTGCCATAACTAGGGGGAAACACGAGCGGTACTTC.